This T cell receptor beta chain appears in the sequencing data of a study of T cells in Graves' hyperthyroidism and ophthalmopathy. Amplified regions were TCR beta CDR3 sequences from RNA transcripts. The TCR CDR3 first-round RT-PCR relied on the HTBI primer set. One entry per CDR3 protein results from TCRdb running MiXCR on the multiplex PCR reads. The table includes approximately 400,000 distinct CDR3 sequences, approximately 18% detected once. The sequencing sample was made of blood. This clonotype originated in a man younger than 35 with Graves' ophthalmopathy.

The CDR3 nucleotides are TGTGCCAGCAGATCAGGGGAGTTGGGCAAAAACATTCAGTACTTC. Its translation: CASRSGELGKNIQYF. This chain connects TRBV6-2 or TRBV6-3 to TRBJ2-4, with D possibly being TRBD1 (6 bases). V lost 6 bases to trimming and J lost 3 bases, with 15 bases between them. This CDR3 contains 15 residues. Germline CDR1 MNHEY, CDR2 SVGEGT.